The entry below gives a single T cell receptor (beta chain) sequence along with its context. Its antigen is still unknown. What was sequenced were expressed TCRB transcripts, since all of the isolated RNA had been reverse transcribed. Sequencing was performed with immunoSEQ multiplex PCR; in TCRdb, only in-frame clones are kept and a portion is missing. The sample comprises over 300,000 clones, roughly a tenth of which are singletons, and over 0.95% rests with the top ten. The data belong to a study of beta chain features in type 1 diabetes. The study's findings and limits: Moderate yet significant TCRB CDR3 shortening was seen in Type 1 diabetes patients in all four CD4+ subsets.

V gave up 5 bases and J gave up 3 bases, with 16 bases separating them. Germline assignment: CDR1 SQVTM and CDR2 ANQGSEA. This CDR3 is built from 15 residues. The sequence was obtained from a young man with type 1 diabetes. The sample consisted of central memory CD4+ T cells from blood. The chain joins TRBV29-1 to TRBJ1-4, with D unresolved. This CDR3 reads CSVTLNGLSNEKLFF. CDR3 in DNA: TGCAGCGTTACACTCAACGGGTTATCTAATGAAAAACTGTTTTTT.